These 6 T cell receptor beta chains came from one sample sequenced in a study of T cells in Graves' hyperthyroidism and ophthalmopathy (dated by TCRdb to the late 2010s). Receptor libraries were prepared by multiplex PCR. These reads were obtained on an Illumina HiSeq 2000. Amplification of TCR beta CDR3 regions was carried out from RNA transcripts. The first round of RT-PCR for the TCR CDR3 was performed with the HTBI primer set and the Qiagen OneStep RT-PCR kit. In TCRdb, the public reads were trimmed at Q25 with fastp and aligned with MiXCR, with productive beta chains retained. Each entry is one CDR3 protein sequence, shown with its most common DNA and genes. The sample profile shows some 600,000 distinct CDR3 sequences; approximately 13% of them were found once. Together, the top ten hold 5.8% of the sample. Source material: blood. Receptors originate from a woman aged 30 to 39 with Graves' hyperthyroidism that later progressed to Graves' ophthalmopathy.

Turning to this clonotype: Because it lacks the conserved phenylalanine or tryptophan at the end, this CDR3 is likely a read error. The rearrangement links TRBV19 to TRBJ2-1; no clear D gene. CDR1 and CDR2 (germline): LNHDA, SQIVND (reference sequence). V lost 10 bases and J lost 5, with 15 bases in between. This CDR3 comprises 13 residues. The CDR3 sequence: CATRPFPHNEQFL. The CDR3 nucleotides read TGTGCCACCCGCCCCTTCCCACACAATGAGCAGTTCCTC.

This clonotype was seen at least ten times. The chain has TRBV6-1 and TRBJ1-4; D remains unclear. V was trimmed by 8 bases and J by 0 bases, leaving 10 bases between them. Germline values: CDR1 MNHNS, CDR2 SASEGT. This CDR3 has 14 amino acids. DNA for the CDR3: TGTGCCAGCGCTTCCGTGGCAACTAATGAAAAACTGTTTTTT. Protein: CASASVATNEKLFF.

Only a few counts were recorded for this clonotype. V gene TRBV6-4 combines with J gene TRBJ2-1, with 11 bases lining up with TRBD2. The CDR3 runs to 17 residues. The J segment lost 6 bases and the V segment lost 0 bases, leaving 7 bases of the junction unmatched. Germline V lookup: CDR1 MRHNA, CDR2 SNTAGT. The CDR3 loop is CASSDSGTSGDFNEQFF. The DNA for the CDR3 is TGTGCCAGCAGTGACTCAGGGACTAGCGGAGATTTCAATGAGCAGTTCTTC.

This clonotype was found many times. The genes are TRBV7-9 and TRBJ2-7; the match to TRBD2 covers 11 bases. The junction had 6 bases not matched to a gene; V was cut back by 5 bases and J by 6 bases. The CDR3 consists of 14 residues. Germline CDR1 reads SEHNR; CDR2 reads FQNEAQ (reference sequence). Here the CDR3 DNA reads TGTGCCAGCAGCCCAGGGACTAGCGGTGGCGAGCAGTACTTC. This sequence encodes CASSPGTSGGEQYF.

Details on this clonotype: This may arise from a read error, as a much more abundant clone is one base away. The chain has TRBV19 and TRBJ1-1; the D is unclear. Germline lookup yields CDR1 LNHDA and CDR2 SQIVND (reference sequence). This CDR3 is 12 amino acids long. The CDR3 DNA sequence: TGTGCCAGTAGTATACCCGGGATTGAACCTTTCTTT. It codes for CASSIPGIEPFF.

The J gene is TRBJ2-3, the V gene TRBV9, with D uncertain. The germline gives CDR1 SGDLS, CDR2 YYNGEE. The length of the CDR3 is 13 residues. V lost 4 bases to trimming and J lost 2 bases, with 8 bases between them. The CDR3 DNA reads TGTGCCAGCAGCCCCCAAACCACAGATACGCAGTATTTT. It yields the protein CASSPQTTDTQYF. Combining the CDR3 with reference TRBV9 and TRBJ2-3 gives the whole variable domain DSGVTQTPKHLITATGQRVTLRCSPRSGDLSVYWYQQSLDQGLQFLIQYYNGEERAKGNILERFSAQQFPDLHSELNLSSLELGDSALYFCASSPQTTDTQYFGPGTRLTVL.